The 32 T cell receptor beta chains presented below share a single source sample, sequenced in a study of glioma-infiltrating T cells after dendritic cell vaccination. Sequencing used immunoSEQ multiplex PCR; TCRdb keeps in-frame clones, though not all of them. The sample has around 90,000 clones; approximately 80% are singletons. This sample comprised blood, obtained before dendritic cell vaccination. Receptors were obtained from a human donor with glioblastoma.

The chain combines TRBV19 with TRBJ1-3; a possible D gene is TRBD1 (5 bases). The CDR3 spans 14 residues. Per the germline V gene, CDR1 is LNHDA and CDR2 is SQIVND (reference sequence). Trimming took off 7 bases at V and 2 bases at J, with 12 bases between the two ends. The CDR3 bases are TGTGCCAGTAACCAGCGGGGCACTGGAAACACCATATATTTT. Translated, it gives CASNQRGTGNTIYF.

This chain joins TRBV2 and TRBJ2-5; D is unclear. Trimming removed 8 bases at V and 3 bases at J, with 7 bases between. CDR1 and CDR2 (germline): SNHLY, FYNNEI. The CDR3 contains 11 residues. CDR3 protein: CASGAKETQYF. The CDR3 DNA sequence: TGTGCCAGCGGAGCCAAAGAGACCCAGTACTTC.

This clone was observed a single time. The chain links TRBV28 to TRBJ2-4, with D possibly matching TRBD2 (5 bases). The CDR3 is 13 residues long. From germline, CDR1 is MDHEN and CDR2 SYDVKM. V was clipped by 8 bases and J by 3 bases, with 11 bases between them. CDR3 sequence reads: CASEGEDKNIQYF. Here the CDR3 DNA reads TGTGCCAGCGAGGGAGAGGACAAAAACATTCAGTACTTC. Full variable domain (missing parts from reference TRBV28 and TRBJ2-4): DVKVTQSSRYLVKRTGEKVFLECVQDMDHENMFWYRQDPGLGLRLIYFSYDVKMKEKGDIPEGYSVSREKKERFSLILESASTNQTSMYLCASEGEDKNIQYFGAGTRLSVL.

The rearrangement links TRBV7-3 to TRBJ2-1, with 7 bases identical to TRBD2. The CDR3 is made up of 15 amino acids. Germline V gene lookup returns CDR1 SGHTA and CDR2 FQGTGA. J lost 0 bases, V lost 4 bases, and 3 bases had no gene match. The CDR3 spells CASSSQRDSYNEQFF. Written as DNA, the CDR3 is TGTGCCAGCAGCTCCCAGCGGGACTCCTACAATGAGCAGTTCTTC. Full variable domain (remainder filled in from reference TRBV7-3 and TRBJ2-1): GAGVSQTPSNKVTEKGKYVELRCDPISGHTALYWYRQSLGQGPEFLIYFQGTGAADDSGLPNDRFFAVRPEGSVSTLKIQRTERGDSAVYLCASSSQRDSYNEQFFGPGTRLTVL.

This sequence joins TRBV5-4 and TRBJ2-1; 13 nucleotides match TRBD2. Germline-derived CDR1 and CDR2 are SGHNT and YYREEE (reference sequence). Losses at the gene ends were 3 bases for V and 1 base for J; bases not matched to a gene: 4. The length of the CDR3 is 17 residues. The CDR3 coding sequence is TGTGCCAGCAGCTCCCGGACTAGCGGGAGTTCCTACAATGAGCAGTTCTTC. Translating it yields CASSSRTSGSSYNEQFF.

This clone appeared a few times. V usage is TRBV10-3 and J usage is TRBJ1-1; no clear D. The V end was cut by 5 bases, the J end by 2 bases, with 18 bases between. This CDR3 contains 16 residues. The germline V gene has CDR1 ENHRY and CDR2 SYGVKD. The CDR3 DNA follows: TGTGCCATCAGTCACCATGAAGGGAGGGCAAACACTGAAGCTTTCTTT. Residues: CAISHHEGRANTEAFF.

This clone was recorded a few times. V usage is TRBV5-1 and J usage is TRBJ2-5, with 7 bases aligning to TRBD1. Trimming cost V 4 bases and J 3 bases; bases outside gene matches: 3. Germline V gene lookup returns CDR1 SGHRS and CDR2 YFSETQ. There are 13 residues in the CDR3. The CDR3, as DNA: TGCGCCAGCAGCCTCGACAGGGAAGAGACCCAGTACTTC. Protein sequence: CASSLDREETQYF.

This clone was recorded only once. V gene TRBV11-2 combines with J gene TRBJ2-3; TRBD2 matches 9 bases. The CDR3 spans 16 residues. Per the germline V gene, CDR1 is SGHAT and CDR2 is FQNNGV. With V trimmed by 4 bases and J by 0 bases, 5 bases remained unmatched. The CDR3 DNA sequence: TGTGCCAGCAGCTCCGGGACTAGCTCTAGCACAGATACGCAGTATTTT. It translates to CASSSGTSSSTDTQYF.

This chain joins TRBV5-1 and TRBJ2-1; 14 bases map to TRBD2. With 3 bases clipped from V and 2 bases from J, the junction kept 10 bases outside the gene matches. Per germline, CDR1 SGHRS and CDR2 YFSETQ. The CDR3 runs to 19 residues. The chain's CDR3 is CASSSPGLAGVKTYNEQFF. Here the CDR3 DNA reads TGCGCCAGCAGCTCCCCGGGACTAGCGGGAGTAAAAACCTACAATGAGCAGTTCTTC.

The rearrangement uses TRBV5-1 and TRBJ2-3; D possibly corresponds to TRBD2 (5 bases). Trimming shortened V by 5 bases and J by 1 base, and 17 bases separated the two germline ends. CDR1 is SGHRS, CDR2 YFSETQ, per germline. The CDR3 covers 16 residues. The CDR3 DNA reads TGCGCCAGCAGGCGGGCTGGGATTAGCGGCACAGATACGCAGTATTTT. This encodes CASRRAGISGTDTQYF.

The CDR3 bases are TGTGCCAGCAGGCGGACAGATCGCTGGACTGAAGCTTTCTTT. Protein sequence: CASRRTDRWTEAFF. The V gene is TRBV6-5, the J gene TRBJ1-1; D is perhaps TRBD1 (6 bases). Trimming pared 6 bases from V and 5 bases from J, leaving 16 bases between. This CDR3 has 14 residues. The germline V gene encodes CDR1 MNHEY and CDR2 SVGAGI.

This chain joins TRBV2 and TRBJ2-1, with 12 bases lining up with TRBD2. This CDR3 is 15 amino acids long. Germline CDR1 is SNHLY and CDR2 is FYNNEI. V was clipped by 6 bases and J by 4 bases; unmatched bases: 4. CDR3 in DNA: TGTGCCAGCAGCCGACTAGCGGGGGTGTACAATGAGCAGTTCTTC. It codes for CASSRLAGVYNEQFF.

V gene TRBV5-1 combines with J gene TRBJ1-1, with D maybe TRBD1 (5 bases). This CDR3 contains 15 residues. V lost 0 bases to trimming and J lost 2 bases, with 11 bases between them. The V gene's germline CDR1 is SGHRS and CDR2 YFSETQ. The CDR3 DNA follows: TGCGCCAGCAGCTTGGAGGAGACAGTAAACACTGAAGCTTTCTTT. Translating it yields CASSLEETVNTEAFF. Looking up the rest from reference TRBV5-1 and TRBJ1-1 gives the full variable domain: KAGVTQTPRYLIKTRGQQVTLSCSPISGHRSVSWYQQTPGQGLQFLFEYFSETQRNKGNFPGRFSGRQFSNSRSEMNVSTLELGDSALYLCASSLEETVNTEAFFGQGTRLTVV.

V is TRBV10-3 and J is TRBJ1-5; D is ambiguous. Trimming stripped 0 bases from V and 5 bases from J, with 14 bases between. The CDR3 is 16 residues long. CDR1 and CDR2 (germline): ENHRY, SYGVKD. CDR3: CAISESSGVGHQPQHF. The CDR3 DNA reads as TGTGCCATCAGTGAGTCGTCCGGGGTAGGTCATCAGCCCCAGCATTTT.

The chain couples TRBV6-5 to TRBJ1-5; D uncertain. The CDR3 has 14 residues. CDR1 is MNHEY, CDR2 SVGAGI, per germline. V dropped 2 bases and J dropped 0 bases, with 5 bases sitting between them. This chain's CDR3 is CASSYIGSNQPQHF. The CDR3 DNA follows: TGTGCCAGCAGTTACATCGGTAGCAATCAGCCCCAGCATTTT.

This chain uses TRBV27 with TRBJ2-7; 12 nucleotides line up with TRBD2. V gave up 5 bases and J gave up 6 bases; unmatched junction bases: 14. Germline CDR1 reads MNHEY; CDR2 reads SMNVEV (reference sequence). The CDR3 has 17 amino acids. The CDR3 coding sequence is TGTGCCAGCAGTCCCAGACTAGCGGGGGCTTACGGGAGCGAGCAGTACTTC. Translating gives CASSPRLAGAYGSEQYF.

J is TRBJ1-1 and V is TRBV19; D is unclear. The germline CDR1 and CDR2 sequences are LNHDA and SQIVND (reference sequence). Between the trimmed V and J ends, which lost 3 bases and 0 bases, there was a span of 8 bases. The length of the CDR3 is 14 residues. Here the CDR3 reads CASSIQALNTEAFF. The CDR3 coding sequence is TGTGCCAGTAGTATTCAGGCATTGAACACTGAAGCTTTCTTT.

Here the CDR3 DNA reads TGTGCCTGGAGTCTAGGACTGACCTACGAGCAGTACTTC. Translated, it gives CAWSLGLTYEQYF. The gene calls are TRBV30 and TRBJ2-7; tentative D call: TRBD2 (5 bases). This CDR3 spans 13 amino acids. Germline V gives CDR1 GTSNPN, CDR2 SVGIG (reference sequence). Trimming left V 2 bases short and J 2 bases short, with 10 bases between.

V usage is TRBV28 and J usage is TRBJ1-2; the D gene is possibly TRBD1 (5 bases). The germline CDR1 and CDR2 sequences are MDHEN and SYDVKM. Trimming cost V 2 bases and J 7 bases, with 20 bases left between them. CDR3 size: 16 residues. The CDR3: CASSLVGPGDESGYTF. The CDR3 bases are TGTGCCAGCAGTTTAGTTGGCCCGGGGGATGAGAGTGGCTACACCTTC.

The rearrangement links TRBV30 to TRBJ1-6; 7 bases align to TRBD1. CDR1 GTSNPN and CDR2 SVGIG come from the germline V gene (reference sequence). The ends lost 1 base at V and 7 bases at J; junction bases unmatched: 7. The CDR3 extends over 15 amino acids. CDR3 sequence reads: CAWSGWDRANSPLHF. In DNA, the CDR3 is TGTGCCTGGAGTGGGTGGGACAGAGCAAATTCACCCCTCCACTTT.

This chain connects TRBV5-1 to TRBJ1-2; D remains unclear. The CDR3 contains 14 residues. V was pared by 0 bases and J by 4 bases, with 10 bases between. The germline CDR1 and CDR2 sequences are SGHRS and YFSETQ. This CDR3 is CASSLDAGGYGYTF. DNA of the CDR3: TGCGCCAGCAGCTTGGATGCGGGCGGCTATGGCTACACCTTC.

The CDR3 DNA follows: TGTGCCATCAGTGGAGGGCTTAACTATGGCTACACCTTC. This translates into CAISGGLNYGYTF. This rearrangement joins TRBV10-3 to TRBJ1-2; unclear D gene. Germline V gene data show CDR1 as ENHRY and CDR2 as SYGVKD. Deletions cut 4 bases from V and 1 base from J, with 7 bases between. This CDR3 has 13 residues.

In DNA form, the CDR3 reads TGTGCCAGCAGCTTATCAGGGGGCGCCGGGGCCAACGTCCTGACTTTC. The encoded protein is CASSLSGGAGANVLTF. This chain joins TRBV7-8 and TRBJ2-6; 8 bases agree with TRBD1. V lost 2 bases and J lost 4; bases outside the gene matches: 4. The CDR3 loop spans 16 amino acids. Germline V gene sequence: CDR1 SGHVS, CDR2 FQNEAQ.

In its sample, this clone was seen once. The chain carries TRBV21-1 and TRBJ2-3; the D call of TRBD1 is as the table states it, not checked on the DNA. TRBV21-1 is designated a pseudogene. This CDR3 spans 16 amino acids. CDR3 sequence: CASRPDGTDNTDTQYF. The CDR3 nucleotides read TGTGCCAGCCGTCCAGACGGGACAGACAACACAGATACGCAGTATTTT.

The chain couples TRBV7-6 to TRBJ1-1; D may be TRBD1 (5 bases). This CDR3 is 14 amino acids long. With 1 base removed from V and 5 bases from J, the gap between germline ends came to 11 bases. The germline CDR1 and CDR2 sequences are SGHVS and FNYEAQ. For the CDR3, the DNA is TGTGCCAGCAGCTTAGAAGTTCGGGGGACTGAAGCTTTCTTT. This encodes CASSLEVRGTEAFF.

The gene calls are TRBV2 and TRBJ1-2; 10 bases agree with TRBD1. Germline assignment: CDR1 SNHLY and CDR2 FYNNEI. V lost 8 bases, J lost 4 bases, and 4 bases stayed unmatched. CDR3 length: 13 amino acids. This CDR3 reads CASGGQGTYGYTF. The CDR3 DNA sequence: TGTGCCAGCGGGGGACAGGGGACCTATGGCTACACCTTC.

The chain is built from TRBV6-6 and TRBJ2-7, with a tentative D call TRBD2 (5 bases). The CDR3 contains 15 residues. Trimming removed 5 bases from V and 0 bases from J, with 14 bases in between. Germline lookup yields CDR1 MNHNY and CDR2 SVGAGI (reference sequence). The CDR3 sequence is CASSVGVDYSYEQYF. CDR3 DNA: TGTGCCAGCAGTGTCGGGGTAGATTACTCCTACGAGCAGTACTTC.

The chain employs TRBV7-9 and TRBJ2-3; TRBD1 matches 7 bases. J was trimmed by 1 base and V by 4 bases; bases with no gene match: 8. The germline gives CDR1 SEHNR, CDR2 FQNEAQ (reference sequence). The CDR3 loop spans 16 amino acids. CDR3 loop: CASSSIPGTGTDTQYF. DNA of the CDR3: TGTGCCAGCAGCTCTATACCCGGGACAGGCACAGATACGCAGTATTTT.

This chain uses TRBV28 with TRBJ1-2, with D possibly being TRBD1 (5 bases). CDR3 length: 11 amino acids. CDR1 is MDHEN and CDR2 is SYDVKM in the germline V gene. Trimming shortened V by 11 bases and J by 5 bases, and 12 bases separated the two germline ends. As DNA, the CDR3 is TGTGCCTGCGGACGGACATATGGCTACACCTTC. Translation: CACGRTYGYTF.

The V call is TRBV5-6, the J call TRBJ2-7, with D possibly being TRBD2 (6 bases). The CDR3 totals 14 residues. The V end lost 0 bases, the J end lost 2 bases, and 9 bases lay between the germline ends. Germline-derived CDR1 and CDR2 are SGHDT and YYEEEE. The CDR3 sequence is CASSLVGTPYEQYF. The DNA for the CDR3 is TGTGCCAGCAGCTTGGTGGGGACTCCCTACGAGCAGTACTTC.

The chain combines TRBV5-1 with TRBJ2-1; 12 nucleotides match TRBD2. The length of the CDR3 is 16 residues. Germline-derived CDR1 and CDR2 are SGHRS and YFSETQ. V lost 2 bases to trimming and J lost 5 bases; unmatched junction nucleotides: 5. DNA for the CDR3: TGCGCCAGCAGCTTACGACTAGCGGGAGTGGACAATGAGCAGTTCTTC. Residues: CASSLRLAGVDNEQFF.

The chain is built from TRBV19 and TRBJ1-5; possibly TRBD1 for D (5 bases). Looked up from germline, CDR1 is LNHDA and CDR2 is SQIVND (reference sequence). The ends were cut back, 5 bases at V and 3 bases at J, with 14 bases in the middle. There are 15 residues in the CDR3. This CDR3 reads CASSSDSGFNQPQHF. DNA for the CDR3: TGTGCCAGTAGTTCCGACAGTGGCTTCAATCAGCCCCAGCATTTT. The whole variable domain, filled in from reference TRBV19 and TRBJ1-5, reads DGGITQSPKYLFRKEGQNVTLSCEQNLNHDAMYWYRQDPGQGLRLIYYSQIVNDFQKGDIAEGYSVSREKKESFPLTVTSAQKNPTAFYLCASSSDSGFNQPQHFGDGTRLSIL.